Sequencing of this T cell receptor beta chain was carried out in a study of cytomegalovirus exposure and HLA in healthy donors. For the study at large: A preliminary data release comprised roughly 85 million unique TCRs obtained from HLA-typed donors. Notes on the study in general: CMV antigen specificity was confirmed in vitro for a few CMV-associated chains.

Comments on this clone: What it recognizes is unknown. The junction departs from the called germline gene at one end, perhaps through a read error.

The PCR employed 60 Vbeta primers together with 13 Jbeta primers. The method was immunoSEQ multiplex PCR; TCRdb's version includes in-frame clones alone and lacks a portion of them. The sample lists around 98,000 clones; around 76% were seen once. This CDR3 has 12 residues. The germline V gene has CDR1 ENHRY and CDR2 SYGVKD. Despite likely unrecorded immune exposures, the donors were nominally healthy at the time of sampling. The chain is built from TRBV10-3 and TRBJ2-7, with D maybe TRBD2 (5 bases). Source material: PBMCs. This TCR was sampled from a human donor in good health. Written as DNA, the CDR3 is TGTGCCATCAGTGAGTTTGCAGGACTCGGAGACTTC. Translated, it gives CAISEFAGLGDF.